This is a list of T cell receptor beta chains from one sample in a study of shared clonotypes between healthy human individuals. Generated by immunoSEQ multiplex PCR, the TCRdb table keeps only in-frame clones and is missing some. The sample carries 2,100,000 or so clones, nearly 97% recorded once. Sequenced sample: naive CD4+ T cells sorted from blood. These receptors all stem from a man in his late teens or twenties in good health. Both conserved end residues are part of each CDR3. Each record gives: D gene, V gene, clone size, J gene, CDR3 DNA, CDR3 protein. A D gene is named only where the DNA matches it firmly. Rows may omit the clone size; those that give it use once, few, many or a size class.

NA,TRBV29-1,NA,TRBJ2-7,TGCAGCGTTGTCGTCGGGCTGGGTCACTACGAGCAGTACTTC,CSVVVGLGHYEQYF
NA,TRBV10-3,NA,TRBJ1-4,TGTGCCATCAGTGAGTCAGCAGGCGATGAAAAACTGTTTTTT,CAISESAGDEKLFF
NA,TRBV4-2,NA,TRBJ2-1,TGTGCCAGCAGCCCCAGCGGACAGGAGCAGTTCTTC,CASSPSGQEQFF
NA,TRBV10-1,NA,TRBJ2-2,TGCGCCAGCAGTAGCGGGCTGGCGGGCACCGGGGAGCTGTTTTTT,CASSSGLAGTGELFF
NA,TRBV6-5,NA,TRBJ1-2,TGTGCCAGCAGGCCAACAGGGATCTATGGCTACACCTTC,CASRPTGIYGYTF
TRBD2,TRBV11-3,NA,TRBJ2-2,TGTGCCAGCAGCCCCGGGGGGGGCCGGGAGCTGTTTTTT,CASSPGGGRELFF
TRBD1,TRBV15,NA,TRBJ2-3,TGTGCCACCACCCCCGCGGACAGGGAGACAGATACGCAGTATTTT,CATTPADRETDTQYF
NA,TRBV18,NA,TRBJ2-4,TGTGCCAGCTCACACGACAAGGGGCTAGCCAAAAACATTCAGTACTTC,CASSHDKGLAKNIQYF
NA,TRBV30,NA,TRBJ1-1,TGTGCCTGGTCCAGATCCCTGAACACTGAAGCTTTCTTT,CAWSRSLNTEAFF
NA,TRBV7-2,few,TRBJ2-5,TGTGCCAGCAGCTTAGGCGGGAAATCGGGAGAGACCCAGTACTTC,CASSLGGKSGETQYF
TRBD1,TRBV19,NA,TRBJ1-2,TGTGCCACCCGCACAGGGGGGTACGATGGCTACACCTTC,CATRTGGYDGYTF
NA,TRBV10-3,NA,TRBJ2-5,TGTGCCATCAGGGGCCAGGAAGAGACCCAGTACTTC,CAIRGQEETQYF
NA,TRBV18,once,TRBJ2-6,TGTGCCAGCTCACCGCCCGGTTCCCTGGGGGCCAACGTCCTGACTTTC,CASSPPGSLGANVLTF
TRBD1,TRBV5-1,NA,TRBJ1-2,TGCGCCAGCAGCGCTTCTACAGGGGGCCGTAACTATGGCTACACCTTC,CASSASTGGRNYGYTF